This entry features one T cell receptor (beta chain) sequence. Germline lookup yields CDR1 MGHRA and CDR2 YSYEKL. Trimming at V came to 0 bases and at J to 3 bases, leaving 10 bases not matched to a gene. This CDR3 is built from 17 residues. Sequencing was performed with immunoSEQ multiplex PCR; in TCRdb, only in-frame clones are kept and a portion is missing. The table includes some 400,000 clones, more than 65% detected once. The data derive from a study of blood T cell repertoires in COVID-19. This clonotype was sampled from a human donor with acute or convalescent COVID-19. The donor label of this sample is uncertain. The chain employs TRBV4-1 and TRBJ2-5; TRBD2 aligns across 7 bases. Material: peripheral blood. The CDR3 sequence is CASSQEARAREEETQYF. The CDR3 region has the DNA TGCGCCAGCAGCCAAGAAGCCCGGGCCCGGGAGGAAGAGACCCAGTACTTC.